This TCR beta chain was documented in a study of T cells in Graves' hyperthyroidism and ophthalmopathy. As concerns this clonotype: Antigen unknown.

The V end was cut by 6 bases, the J end by 5 bases, with 22 bases between. CDR3 length: 15 amino acids. Looked up from germline, CDR1 is DFQATT and CDR2 is SNEGSKA (reference sequence). TCR beta CDR3 region amplification was performed from RNA transcripts. With the HTBI primer set, the TCR CDR3 went through a first round of RT-PCR. Each CDR3 protein gets one entry after TCRdb re-called the multiplex PCR reads with MiXCR. In the table there are about 260,000 distinct CDR3 sequences, 20% to 25% of which are singletons. Broader study findings: Classification by a 13 V-J model distinguished ophthalmopathy from stable hyperthyroidism.

Clinical symptoms, serum thyroxine, TRAb, thyroid ultrasound and orbital computed tomography informed diagnoses. The blood sample predates any ophthalmopathy symptoms, coming from first hyperthyroidism diagnosis. This sequence joins TRBV20-1 and TRBJ2-5; D possibly uses TRBD1 or TRBD2 (7 bases each). Sequences were obtained from blood. The receptor was isolated from a man aged 40-49 years with Graves' hyperthyroidism that later progressed to Graves' ophthalmopathy. The CDR3, as DNA: TGCAGTGCCCAGGGGGGGCGAGGTATTGGGGAGACCCAGTACTTC. Its protein product is CSAQGGRGIGETQYF.